This T cell receptor beta chain comes out of a study of shared clonotypes between healthy human individuals. V was shortened by 0 bases and J by 5 bases, with 15 bases between the two germline ends. CDR3 length: 15 residues. Clones were sequenced by immunoSEQ multiplex PCR, and TCRdb holds only the in-frame ones, with some missing. The table shows roughly 570,000 clones, with roughly 98% occurring only once. Naivety among CD8 cells was defined by CD45RO negativity and positive CCR7 selection, thereby excluding terminally differentiated effector memory CD45RA+ cells. Healthy HIV-negative adults without recent acute infections or vaccinations served as donors.

Sequencing input: naive CD8+ T cells sorted from blood. The chain is built from TRBV5-7 and TRBJ2-7; D possibly matches TRBD1 or TRBD2 (5 bases each). TRBV5-7 is an open reading frame, and its role is uncertain. The sequence came from a man in his thirties or forties in good health. DNA of the CDR3: TGTGCCAGCAGCTTGGGAGATTTGAGGGGCCACGAGCAGTACTTC. Protein product: CASSLGDLRGHEQYF.